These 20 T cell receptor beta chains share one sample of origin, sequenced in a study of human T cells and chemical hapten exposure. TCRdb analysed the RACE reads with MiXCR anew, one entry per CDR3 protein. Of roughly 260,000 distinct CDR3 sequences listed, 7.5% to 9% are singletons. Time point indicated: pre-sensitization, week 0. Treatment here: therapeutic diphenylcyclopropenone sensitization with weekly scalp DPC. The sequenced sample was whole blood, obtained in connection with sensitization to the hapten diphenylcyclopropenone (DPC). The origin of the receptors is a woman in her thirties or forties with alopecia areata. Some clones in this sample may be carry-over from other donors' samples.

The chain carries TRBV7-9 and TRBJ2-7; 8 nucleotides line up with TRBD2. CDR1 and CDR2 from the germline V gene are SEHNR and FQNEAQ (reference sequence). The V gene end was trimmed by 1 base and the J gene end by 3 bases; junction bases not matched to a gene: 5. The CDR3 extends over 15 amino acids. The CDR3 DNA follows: TGTGCCAGCAGCTTAGGGGGCAGCGGGAGCTACGAGCAGTACTTC. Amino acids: CASSLGGSGSYEQYF.

The CDR3 is CASRHRKNTEAFF. In nucleotides, the CDR3 is TGTGCCAGCAGACACCGGAAGAACACTGAAGCTTTCTTT. This chain joins TRBV2 and TRBJ1-1, with unresolved D. The ends were cut back, 6 bases at V and 1 base at J, with 9 bases in the middle. Germline CDR1 SNHLY, CDR2 FYNNEI. The CDR3 contains 13 residues.

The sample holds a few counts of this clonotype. In DNA form, the CDR3 reads TGTGCCAGCAGTCGACAGGGGAAGGATACGCAGTATTTT. Protein: CASSRQGKDTQYF. The chain uses TRBV6-5 and TRBJ2-3; TRBD1 aligns across 8 bases. The trim removed 5 bases at V and 6 bases at J, leaving 4 bases unmatched. The CDR3 runs 13 residues. CDR1 is MNHEY and CDR2 is SVGAGI in the germline V gene.

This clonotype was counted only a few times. The CDR3 loop reads CASTVGGGDTQYF. The CDR3 region has the DNA TGTGCCAGCACCGTAGGCGGGGGAGATACGCAGTATTTT. This rearrangement joins TRBV12-3 or TRBV12-4 to TRBJ2-3; 7 bases match TRBD2. Unmatched junction bases numbered 6, after V lost 7 bases and J lost 5 bases. CDR3 length: 13 amino acids.

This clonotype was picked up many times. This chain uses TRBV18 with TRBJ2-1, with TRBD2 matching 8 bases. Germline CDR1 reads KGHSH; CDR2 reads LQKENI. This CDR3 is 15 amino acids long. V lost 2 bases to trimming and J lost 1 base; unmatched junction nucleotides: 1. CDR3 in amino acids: CASSPVAGSYNEQFF. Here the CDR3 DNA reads TGTGCCAGCTCACCAGTAGCGGGGTCCTACAATGAGCAGTTCTTC.

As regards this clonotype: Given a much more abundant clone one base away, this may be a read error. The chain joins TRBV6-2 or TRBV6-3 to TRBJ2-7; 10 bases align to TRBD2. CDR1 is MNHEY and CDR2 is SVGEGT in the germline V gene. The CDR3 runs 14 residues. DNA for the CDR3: TGTGCCAGCATCACTGGGACTAGCGACTACGTGCAGTACTTC. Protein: CASITGTSDYVQYF.

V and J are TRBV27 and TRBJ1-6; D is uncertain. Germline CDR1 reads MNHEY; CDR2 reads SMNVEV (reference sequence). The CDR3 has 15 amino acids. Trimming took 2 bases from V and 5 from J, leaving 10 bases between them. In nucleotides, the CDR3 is TGTGCCAGCAGTTTAACAAACACCAATAATTCACCCCTCCACTTT. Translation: CASSLTNTNNSPLHF.

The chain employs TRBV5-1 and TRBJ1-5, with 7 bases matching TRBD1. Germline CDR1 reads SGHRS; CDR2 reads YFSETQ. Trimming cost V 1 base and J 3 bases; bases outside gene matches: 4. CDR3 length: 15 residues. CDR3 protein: CASSLTGQTNQPQHF. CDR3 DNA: TGCGCCAGCAGCTTGACGGGACAGACCAATCAGCCCCAGCATTTT.

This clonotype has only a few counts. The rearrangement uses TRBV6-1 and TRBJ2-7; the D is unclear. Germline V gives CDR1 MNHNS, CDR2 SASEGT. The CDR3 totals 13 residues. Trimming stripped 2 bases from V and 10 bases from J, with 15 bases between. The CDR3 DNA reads TGTGCCAGCAGTGAATCAGTTATGGGGTTTCAGTACTTC. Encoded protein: CASSESVMGFQYF.

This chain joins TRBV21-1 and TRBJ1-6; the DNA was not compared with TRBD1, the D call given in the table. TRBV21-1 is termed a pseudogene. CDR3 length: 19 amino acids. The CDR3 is CASSKRGGAGSSYNSPLHF. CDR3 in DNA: TGTGCCAGCAGCAAAAGGGGGGGGGCAGGAAGCTCCTATAATTCACCCCTCCACTTT.

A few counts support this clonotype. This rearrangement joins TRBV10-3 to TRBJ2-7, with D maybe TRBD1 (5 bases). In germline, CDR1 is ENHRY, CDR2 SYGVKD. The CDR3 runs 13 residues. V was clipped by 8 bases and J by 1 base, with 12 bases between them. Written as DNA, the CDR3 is TGTGCCATCTCTGCAGGGTCGTCCTACGAGCAGTACTTC. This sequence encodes CAISAGSSYEQYF.

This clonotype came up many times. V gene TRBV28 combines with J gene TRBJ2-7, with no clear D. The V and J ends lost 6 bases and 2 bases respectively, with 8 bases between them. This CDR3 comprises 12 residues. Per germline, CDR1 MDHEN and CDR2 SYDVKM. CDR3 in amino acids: CASREGTYEQYF. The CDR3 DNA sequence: TGTGCCAGCAGAGAAGGCACCTACGAGCAGTACTTC.

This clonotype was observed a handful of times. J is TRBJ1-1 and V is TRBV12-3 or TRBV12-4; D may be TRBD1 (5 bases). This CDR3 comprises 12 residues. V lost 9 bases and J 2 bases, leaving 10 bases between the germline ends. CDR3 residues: CASMGENTEAFF. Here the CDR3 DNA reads TGTGCCAGTATGGGGGAAAACACTGAAGCTTTCTTT.

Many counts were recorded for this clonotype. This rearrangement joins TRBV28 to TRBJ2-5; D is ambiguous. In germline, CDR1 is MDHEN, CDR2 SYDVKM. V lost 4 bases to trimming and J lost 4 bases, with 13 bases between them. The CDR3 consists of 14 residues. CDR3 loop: CASSSPDRAETQYF. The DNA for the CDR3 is TGTGCCAGCAGTTCCCCGGACCGCGCAGAGACCCAGTACTTC.

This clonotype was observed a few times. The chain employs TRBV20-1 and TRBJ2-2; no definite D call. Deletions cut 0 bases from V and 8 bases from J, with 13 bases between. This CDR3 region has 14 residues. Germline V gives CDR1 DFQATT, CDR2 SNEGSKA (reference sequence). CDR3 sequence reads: CSARDPGITGELFF. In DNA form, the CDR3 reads TGCAGTGCTAGAGATCCTGGGATAACAGGGGAGCTGTTTTTT.

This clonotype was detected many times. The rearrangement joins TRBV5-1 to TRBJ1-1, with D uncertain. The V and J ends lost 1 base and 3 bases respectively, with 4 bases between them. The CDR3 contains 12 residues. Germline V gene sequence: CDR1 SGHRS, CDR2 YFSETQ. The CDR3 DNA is TGCGCCAGCAGCTTGTTGGACACTGAAGCTTTCTTT. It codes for CASSLLDTEAFF.

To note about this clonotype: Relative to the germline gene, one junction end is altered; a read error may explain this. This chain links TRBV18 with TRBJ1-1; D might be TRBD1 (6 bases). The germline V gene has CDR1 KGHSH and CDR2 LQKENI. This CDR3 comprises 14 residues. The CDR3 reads CTSSPGTFNTEAFF. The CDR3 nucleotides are TGTACCAGCTCACCCGGGACATTTAACACTGAAGCTTTCTTT.

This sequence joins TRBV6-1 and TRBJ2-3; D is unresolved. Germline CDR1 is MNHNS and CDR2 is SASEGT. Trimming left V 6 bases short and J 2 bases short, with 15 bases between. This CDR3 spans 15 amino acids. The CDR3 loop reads CASRGSGGYTDTQYF. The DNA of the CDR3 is TGTGCCAGCAGGGGGTCTGGCGGTTACACAGATACGCAGTATTTT.

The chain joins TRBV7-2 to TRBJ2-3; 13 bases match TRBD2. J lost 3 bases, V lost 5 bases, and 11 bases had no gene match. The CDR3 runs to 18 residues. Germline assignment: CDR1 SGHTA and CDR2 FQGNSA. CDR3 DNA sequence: TGTGCCAGCAGCATAGGCCCTTTACTAGCGGGAGGGACAGATACGCAGTATTTT. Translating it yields CASSIGPLLAGGTDTQYF.

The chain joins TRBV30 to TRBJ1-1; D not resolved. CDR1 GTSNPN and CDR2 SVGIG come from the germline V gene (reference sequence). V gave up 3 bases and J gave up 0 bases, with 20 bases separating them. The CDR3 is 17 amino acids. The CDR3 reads CAWRGPLWVSMNTEAFF. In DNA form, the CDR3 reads TGTGCCTGGAGGGGCCCGTTGTGGGTTTCCATGAACACTGAAGCTTTCTTT.